Listed here are 27 T cell receptor beta chains from one sample, sequenced in a study of T cells in Graves' hyperthyroidism and ophthalmopathy. RNA transcripts gave rise to amplified TCR beta CDR3 regions. HTBI primers drove first-round RT-PCR of the TCR CDR3. TCRdb used MiXCR to reprocess the multiplex PCR reads, holding one entry per CDR3 protein. Counted here are under 800,000 distinct CDR3 sequences, less than 15% occurring once; the ten biggest clones make up 10% to 13%. The specimen was blood. These receptors all stem from a woman aged 18-35 years with Graves' hyperthyroidism.

This clonotype was seen a few times. The chain recombines TRBV11-2 with TRBJ2-7; D possibly corresponds to TRBD1 (6 bases). V lost 4 bases to trimming and J lost 1 base, with 14 bases between them. The CDR3 loop spans 15 amino acids. Germline assignment: CDR1 SGHAT and CDR2 FQNNGV. CDR3 DNA: TGTGCCAGCAGCTCCCCAGGGGTTGGGTCCTACGAGCAGTACTTC. Translating gives CASSSPGVGSYEQYF.

This clonotype came up many times. The rearrangement uses TRBV27 and TRBJ1-5, with 7 bases fitting TRBD1. Germline V gives CDR1 MNHEY, CDR2 SMNVEV (reference sequence). This CDR3 contains 16 residues. J lost 6 bases, V lost 2 bases, and 10 bases had no gene match. The CDR3 nucleotides read TGTGCCAGCAGTTTACGCGCAACAGGGGTTAGTCAGCCCCAGCATTTT. Its translation is CASSLRATGVSQPQHF.

This clonotype was observed a few times. A much larger clone differs from this one at a single base, so this may be a read error. V is TRBV20-1 and J is TRBJ2-5; the match to TRBD2 covers 8 bases. The CDR3 extends over 12 amino acids. V shed 3 bases, J shed 7 bases, and the junction held 4 bases outside the gene matches. Per germline, CDR1 DFQATT and CDR2 SNEGSKA (reference sequence). The CDR3 DNA sequence: TGCAGTGCTAGGGGACTAGGAAGGACCCAGTACTTC. This gives the protein CSARGLGRTQYF.

This clonotype has at least ten counts. The chain links TRBV2 to TRBJ2-2; a possible D gene is TRBD1 (6 bases). This CDR3 has 14 residues. Between the trimmed V and J ends, which lost 6 bases and 4 bases, there was a span of 12 bases. Germline V gives CDR1 SNHLY, CDR2 FYNNEI. The CDR3 reads CASRKQGSTGELFF. CDR3 nucleotide sequence: TGTGCCAGCAGAAAACAGGGAAGCACCGGGGAGCTGTTTTTT.

This clonotype appeared many times. The junction departs from germline at one end; a sequencing error may be responsible. V gene TRBV7-2 combines with J gene TRBJ1-2; a possible D gene is TRBD1 (6 bases). Looked up from germline, CDR1 is SGHTA and CDR2 is FQGNSA. This CDR3 is built from 14 residues. CDR3 region: CASSYQGNSYDYTF. CDR3 sequence (DNA): TGTGCCAGCAGCTACCAGGGGAATTCTTATGACTACACCTTC.

Ten or more counts support this clonotype. The genes are TRBV13 and TRBJ2-7; TRBD2 agrees at 8 bases. The germline gives CDR1 PRHDT, CDR2 FYEKMQ (reference sequence). This CDR3 region has 15 residues. V was pared by 4 bases and J by 4 bases, with 9 bases of the junction left unmatched. The DNA of the CDR3 is TGTGCCAGCAGCTCCGACCCAGGGACTAGTTACGAGCAGTACTTC. The encoded protein is CASSSDPGTSYEQYF.

In this sample, this clonotype turned up many times. The chain is built from TRBV9 and TRBJ2-7; TRBD2 is a possible D gene (6 bases). The germline gives CDR1 SGDLS, CDR2 YYNGEE. With 0 bases removed from V and 5 bases from J, the gap between germline ends came to 15 bases. CDR3 size: 15 residues. For the CDR3, the DNA is TGTGCCAGCAGCGTAGATGGCGGGGTCAAAGACGAGCAGTACTTC. Translated, it gives CASSVDGGVKDEQYF.

This clonotype was detected ten times or more. This chain links TRBV3-1 with TRBJ2-4, with 12 positions matching TRBD1. V was clipped by 0 bases and J by 3 bases; unmatched bases: 9. Germline V gene data show CDR1 as LGHDT and CDR2 as YNNKEL (reference sequence). The CDR3 has 19 residues. CDR3 sequence (DNA): TGTGCCAGCAGCCAAGACGGGGGGACAGGGGGCTTGGGCAAAAACATTCAGTACTTC. This codes for CASSQDGGTGGLGKNIQYF.

The genes are TRBV2 and TRBJ1-3, with 8 bases that match TRBD1. The CDR3 extends over 17 amino acids. Germline V gene sequence: CDR1 SNHLY, CDR2 FYNNEI. Trimming at V came to 7 bases and at J to 0 bases, leaving 11 bases not matched to a gene. The CDR3 DNA follows: TGTGCCAGCATTCAAGGGACAGGACGTTCCTCTGGAAACACCATATATTTT. Its protein is CASIQGTGRSSGNTIYF.

The gene calls are TRBV4-3 and TRBJ2-3; D unresolved. CDR1 LGHNA and CDR2 YSLEER come from the germline V gene. V lost 4 bases, J lost 1 base, and 6 bases lay in between. This CDR3 is built from 13 residues. In DNA, the CDR3 is TGCGCCAGCAGCCCCGTTGGCACAGATACGCAGTATTTT. It is translated as CASSPVGTDTQYF.

This clonotype came up a few times. This sequence joins TRBV24-1 and TRBJ2-2; the D is unclear. Germline loops: CDR1 KGHDR, CDR2 SFDVKD. The V gene lost 2 bases and the J gene lost 4 bases, with 13 bases spanning the gap. The CDR3 runs 16 residues. The CDR3 loop reads CATSDSKVRSTGELFF. The DNA of the CDR3 is TGTGCCACCAGTGATTCTAAGGTTCGAAGCACCGGGGAGCTGTTTTTT.

This clonotype has only a few counts. The germline gene is not matched at one end of the junction; a read error may be the cause. V is TRBV4-1 and J is TRBJ2-5, with 11 positions matching TRBD2. From germline, CDR1 is MGHRA and CDR2 YSYEKL. The CDR3 contains 14 residues. Here the CDR3 DNA reads TGCGCCAGCAGCCCCTCCGGGACTAGCGGACCGCGAGACTTC. It encodes CASSPSGTSGPRDF.

At least ten counts were recorded for this clonotype. The V call is TRBV12-3 or TRBV12-4, the J call TRBJ2-1; the match to TRBD2 covers 12 bases. The CDR3 extends over 14 amino acids. The ends lost 7 bases at V and 8 bases at J; junction bases unmatched: 6. The CDR3 nucleotides read TGTGCCAGCATGACTAGCGGGAGATTCGATGAGCAGTTCTTC. It codes for CASMTSGRFDEQFF.

This clonotype was detected ten times or more. The chain employs TRBV6-2 or TRBV6-3 and TRBJ2-2, with a weak D call TRBD1 (6 bases). This CDR3 region has 14 residues. CDR1 and CDR2 (germline): MNHEY, SVGEGT. The ends were cut back, 4 bases at V and 11 bases at J, with 17 bases in the middle. The CDR3 is CASSSHRASPELFF. For the CDR3, the DNA is TGTGCCAGCAGTTCCCACAGGGCGAGTCCCGAGCTGTTTTTT.

As regards this clonotype: A much larger clone sits a single nucleotide away, making a read error possible. The chain couples TRBV6-1 to TRBJ1-5; no reliable D call. The CDR3 extends over 15 amino acids. Germline V gives CDR1 MNHNS, CDR2 SASEGT. Here the CDR3 reads CVSSLSGSVDQPQHF. The CDR3 region has the DNA TGTGTCAGCAGCCTATCTGGGTCGGTCGATCAGCCCCAGCATTTT.

This clonotype was detected ten times or more. The rearrangement joins TRBV28 to TRBJ2-7, with TRBD2 identical over 10 bases. V was pared by 3 bases and J by 7 bases, with 24 bases of the junction left unmatched. Looked up from germline, CDR1 is MDHEN and CDR2 is SYDVKM. This CDR3 is 20 amino acids long. CDR3 sequence (DNA): TGTGCCAGCAGTTTCCCTAGAAGCCTCCGGGGACTAGCGCACGGACGGGAGCAGTACTTC. Translated, it gives CASSFPRSLRGLAHGREQYF.

The chain carries TRBV19 and TRBJ2-3; no definite D call. The CDR3 totals 15 residues. Trimming pared 7 bases from V and 0 bases from J, leaving 14 bases between. Germline CDR1 and CDR2: LNHDA and SQIVND (reference sequence). The CDR3 protein is CASTTDGSSTDTQYF. The CDR3 DNA sequence: TGTGCCAGTACCACGGACGGATCTAGCACAGATACGCAGTATTTT.

This clonotype showed up many times. This chain links TRBV24-1 with TRBJ2-3; maybe TRBD1 (6 bases). Germline values: CDR1 KGHDR, CDR2 SFDVKD. This CDR3 has 15 amino acids. V was trimmed by 9 bases and J by 7 bases, leaving 22 bases between them. CDR3 coding DNA: TGTGCCACCGCCGCCAGGGGCTCCGATGAAAATACGCAGTATTTT. This translates into CATAARGSDENTQYF.

This clonotype was picked up a small number of times. The V gene is TRBV7-2, the J gene TRBJ2-3; D perhaps matches TRBD2 (5 bases). From germline, CDR1 is SGHTA and CDR2 FQGNSA. The CDR3 has 16 residues. The V end lost 2 bases, the J end lost 2 bases, and 14 bases lay between the germline ends. CDR3 loop: CASSLSADSYTDTQYF. In DNA form, the CDR3 reads TGTGCCAGCAGCTTATCAGCGGATTCATACACAGATACGCAGTATTTT.

This clonotype was counted ten times or more. The J gene is TRBJ2-5, the V gene TRBV9; 7 nucleotides line up with TRBD2. The germline V gene encodes CDR1 SGDLS and CDR2 YYNGEE. The CDR3 is made up of 17 amino acids. Trimming removed 3 bases from V and 4 bases from J; junction bases left unmatched: 15. CDR3 protein: CASSGGRQGGSGETQYF. CDR3 sequence (DNA): TGTGCCAGCAGCGGGGGCCGGCAGGGAGGGAGCGGAGAGACCCAGTACTTC.

This clonotype showed up just a few times. The chain uses TRBV9 and TRBJ2-1; TRBD1 matches 10 bases. Trimming took 0 bases from V and 9 from J; bases not matched to a gene: 12. This CDR3 is 17 amino acids long. Germline CDR1 and CDR2: SGDLS and YYNGEE. The DNA of the CDR3 is TGTGCCAGCAGCGTAGGGGCCGGGACAGGGGACTGGGGTGAGCAGTTCTTC. Translation gives CASSVGAGTGDWGEQFF.

This clonotype was picked up many times. The chain links TRBV7-2 to TRBJ2-4, with a weak D call TRBD1 (5 bases). Trimming cost V 1 base and J 1 base, with 14 bases left between them. Germline-derived CDR1 and CDR2 are SGHTA and FQGNSA. The CDR3 consists of 17 residues. CDR3 region: CASSLVEAKGAKNIQYF. CDR3 in DNA: TGTGCCAGCAGCTTAGTAGAGGCCAAGGGGGCCAAAAACATTCAGTACTTC.

This clonotype was found a few times. The rearrangement joins TRBV6-1 to TRBJ2-1; D gene uncertain. V shed 2 bases and J shed 5 bases, with 10 bases lying between them. The CDR3 is 14 amino acids. CDR1 and CDR2 (germline): MNHNS, SASEGT. CDR3 region: CASSEWYTNNEQFF. The CDR3 bases are TGTGCCAGCAGTGAATGGTACACCAACAATGAGCAGTTCTTC.

This chain links TRBV6-5 with TRBJ2-1, with no clear D. CDR3 size: 16 residues. Germline CDR1 is MNHEY and CDR2 is SVGAGI. Between the trimmed V and J ends, which lost 2 bases and 0 bases, there was a span of 11 bases. CDR3 nucleotide sequence: TGTGCCAGCAGTTACGATACCCCGAGCTCCTACAATGAGCAGTTCTTC. It translates to CASSYDTPSSYNEQFF.

The chain is built from TRBV7-9 and TRBJ1-3; tentative D call: TRBD1 (6 bases). The germline gives CDR1 SEHNR, CDR2 FQNEAQ (reference sequence). Deletions cut 5 bases from V and 7 bases from J, with 15 bases between. The CDR3 spans 14 residues. The CDR3 nucleotides read TGTGCCAGCAGCCCCGGGACATTAAGCAACACCATATATTTT. Protein: CASSPGTLSNTIYF.

V gene TRBV15 combines with J gene TRBJ2-3; 10 nucleotides align to TRBD2. V gave up 0 bases and J gave up 4 bases; unmatched junction bases: 4. Germline CDR1 LNHNV, CDR2 YYDKDF (reference sequence). This CDR3 spans 16 amino acids. The CDR3 is CATSRDTLAGADTQYF. The CDR3 DNA sequence: TGTGCCACCAGCAGAGATACCCTAGCGGGAGCAGATACGCAGTATTTT.

V gene TRBV20-1 combines with J gene TRBJ1-2, with 7 bases fitting TRBD1. The CDR3 runs to 12 residues. Germline lookup yields CDR1 DFQATT and CDR2 SNEGSKA (reference sequence). J lost 7 bases, V lost 7 bases, and 9 bases had no gene match. CDR3 coding DNA: TGCAGTGGGAGACAGGGAGAGGCTGGCTACACCTTC. It codes for CSGRQGEAGYTF.